This entry concerns a single TCR beta chain. The sample comes from a study of control samples from healthy donors and cancer patients. The protocol was immunoSEQ multiplex PCR, while the TCRdb copy is restricted to in-frame clones and leaves out a portion. The data contain 20,000 or so clones, approximately 85% of them singletons. The CDR3 spans 15 residues. Germline trimming cut 3 bases from V and 4 bases from J; bases unmatched to any gene: 9. Per the germline V gene, CDR1 is LGHDT and CDR2 is YNNKEL (reference sequence). The receptor was isolated from a man aged 55 to 69 with head and neck cancer. This sequence joins TRBV3-1 (or the pseudogene TRBV3-2) and TRBJ2-7; TRBD1 matches 7 bases. Material: PBMCs. DNA for the CDR3: TGTGCCAGCAGCCAGGGCCTACAGGGGAGATACGAGCAGTACGTC. It translates to CASSQGLQGRYEQYV.